One sample yielded the 15 T cell receptor beta chains listed below, sequenced in a study of blood T cells in healthy people across ages (dated by TCRdb to between 2014 and 2017). Receptor libraries were prepared by 5' RACE. The sequencer listed for this sample is Illumina HiSeq 2500. A second PCR of roughly 6 to 11 cycles was performed with a sample-barcoded 5' primer and a J-beta primer mix. The public reads were run again by TCRdb, first through fastp at Q25 and then through MiXCR, and only productive beta chains were kept. Identical CDR3 protein sequences are pooled into one entry, listed with their most common genes and DNA. A total of around 1.5 million distinct CDR3 sequences appear in this sample, 42% of them only once. The ten largest clones take up 6.5% to 10% of the sample. The material sequenced was blood. Receptors were obtained from a woman between 18 and 29 years old in good health.

The chain couples TRBV7-9 to TRBJ1-2; 9 bases are a match to TRBD1. V lost 5 bases and J lost 0; bases outside the gene matches: 7. In germline, CDR1 is SEHNR, CDR2 FQNEAQ (reference sequence). CDR3 length: 16 residues. CDR3 sequence (DNA): TGTGCCAGCAGCCCCCCGGACAGGGGTTCTAACTATGGCTACACCTTC. This translates into CASSPPDRGSNYGYTF.

The chain couples TRBV3-1 to TRBJ2-5; D is undetermined. The last part of the DNA fits TRBJ2-7 better; the J call may be wrong. CDR1 is LGHDT and CDR2 is YNNKEL in the germline V gene (reference sequence). The CDR3 is 15 residues long. The CDR3 DNA is TGTGCCAGCAGCCAAGATCTGGCCGTTGCCTACGAGCAGTACTTC. This encodes CASSQDLAVAYEQYF.

V usage is TRBV12-3 or TRBV12-4 and J usage is TRBJ1-1; TRBD1 matches at 9 bases. Trimming cost V 7 bases and J 4 bases; bases outside gene matches: 7. This CDR3 has 14 amino acids. CDR3 sequence: CASKSTGGSTEAFF. CDR3 coding DNA: TGTGCCAGCAAATCGACAGGGGGTAGCACTGAAGCTTTCTTT.

This clonotype occurred once. The chain uses TRBV20-1 and TRBJ1-4; D not certain. The germline gives CDR1 DFQATT, CDR2 SNEGSKA (reference sequence). V lost 3 bases, J lost 8 bases, and 16 bases lay in between. The CDR3 length is 14 residues. The CDR3 sequence is CSARPGPGLEKLFF. In DNA, the CDR3 is TGCAGTGCTAGGCCGGGCCCTGGACTGGAAAAACTGTTTTTT.

The chain employs TRBV20-1 and TRBJ2-5, with D perhaps matching TRBD2 (5 bases). The CDR3 is 13 amino acids. Trimming shortened V by 5 bases and J by 5 bases, and 15 bases separated the two germline ends. Per germline, CDR1 DFQATT and CDR2 SNEGSKA (reference sequence). The chain's CDR3 is CSAQEGPTETQYF. The CDR3 DNA reads as TGCAGTGCTCAAGAGGGCCCGACCGAGACCCAGTACTTC.

The V gene is TRBV6-1, the J gene TRBJ2-3; tentative D call: TRBD1 (6 bases). The germline V gene encodes CDR1 MNHNS and CDR2 SASEGT. There are 13 residues in the CDR3. V dropped 8 bases and J dropped 4 bases, with 13 bases sitting between them. The CDR3 is CASVEQGPDTQYF. The CDR3, as DNA: TGTGCCAGCGTAGAACAGGGACCAGATACGCAGTATTTT.

The rearrangement links TRBV5-1 to TRBJ2-1, with 10 bases matching TRBD1. Germline V gives CDR1 SGHRS, CDR2 YFSETQ. The V segment lost 5 bases and the J segment 5 bases; nucleotides outside the gene matches: 7. The CDR3 is made up of 15 amino acids. Here the CDR3 reads CASSWGDRGNNEQFF. The CDR3 bases are TGCGCCAGCAGTTGGGGGGACAGGGGCAACAATGAGCAGTTCTTC.

This chain connects TRBV2 to TRBJ2-5, with 7 bases that match TRBD1. Germline CDR1 reads SNHLY; CDR2 reads FYNNEI. The CDR3 totals 16 residues. J was trimmed by 2 bases and V by 3 bases; bases with no gene match: 9. CDR3: CASSDPGGEGQETQYF. As DNA, the CDR3 is TGTGCCAGCAGTGATCCAGGGGGTGAGGGTCAAGAGACCCAGTACTTC. The full variable domain, with the rest looked up from reference TRBV2 and TRBJ2-5, is EPEVTQTPSHQVTQMGQEVILRCVPISNHLYFYWYRQILGQKVEFLVSFYNNEISEKSEIFDDQFSVERPDGSNFTLKIRSTKLEDSAMYFCASSDPGGEGQETQYFGPGTRLLVL.

This chain joins TRBV13 and TRBJ2-7, with 7 nucleotides matching TRBD1. Germline V gives CDR1 PRHDT, CDR2 FYEKMQ (reference sequence). With V trimmed by 5 bases and J by 6 bases, 13 bases remained unmatched. The CDR3 covers 15 residues. The CDR3, as DNA: TGTGCCAGCAGCCCGGACAGGCTCCTATCTTGCGAGCAGTACTTC. Its translation is CASSPDRLLSCEQYF.

This clonotype was counted between two and nine times. The rearrangement links TRBV20-1 to TRBJ1-4; D remains ambiguous. The germline gives CDR1 DFQATT, CDR2 SNEGSKA (reference sequence). Trimming took 3 bases from V and 4 from J, leaving 12 bases between them. This CDR3 is built from 14 residues. CDR3 nucleotide sequence: TGCAGTGCTAGTGGAGGCGACCATAATGAAAAACTGTTTTTT. It specifies CSASGGDHNEKLFF.

The J gene is TRBJ2-5, the V gene TRBV28, with D possibly being TRBD1 or TRBD2 (5 bases each). With the DNA end fitting TRBJ2-7 better, the J assignment may be wrong. Per germline, CDR1 MDHEN and CDR2 SYDVKM. This CDR3 spans 12 amino acids. CDR3 sequence reads: CATEGKVYEQYF. The CDR3 DNA reads TGTGCCACTGAGGGGAAGGTGTACGAGCAGTACTTC.

The chain recombines TRBV25-1 with TRBJ1-1; D perhaps matches TRBD1 (6 bases). Germline V gene lookup returns CDR1 MGHDK and CDR2 SYGVNS. The CDR3 extends over 18 amino acids. V gave up 0 bases and J gave up 0 bases, with 17 bases separating them. The CDR3 nucleotides read TGTGCCAGCAGTGAATATGCTTATTCGGGGGCGTTGAACACTGAAGCTTTCTTT. This codes for CASSEYAYSGALNTEAFF.

The rearrangement uses TRBV14 and TRBJ2-7; D call uncertain. The CDR3 covers 14 residues. V lost 4 bases and J 4 bases, leaving 14 bases between the germline ends. Germline-derived CDR1 and CDR2 are SGHDN and FVKESK. This CDR3 reads CASSRSPVGYEQYF. DNA of the CDR3: TGTGCCAGCAGCCGAAGCCCCGTCGGGTACGAGCAGTACTTC.

This clonotype was observed a few times. The V gene is TRBV5-5, the J gene TRBJ2-1; 8 bases are a match to TRBD2. The V gene end was trimmed by 0 bases and the J gene end by 3 bases; junction bases not matched to a gene: 5. This CDR3 spans 16 amino acids. The germline gives CDR1 SGHKS, CDR2 YYEKEE (reference sequence). CDR3 nucleotide sequence: TGTGCCAGCAGCTTGGGGGTCGGGAGGGGCTACAATGAGCAGTTCTTC. Protein product: CASSLGVGRGYNEQFF.

This chain links TRBV7-8 with TRBJ2-3, with 15 bases that match TRBD2. From germline, CDR1 is SGHVS and CDR2 FQNEAQ. J lost 1 base, V lost 5 bases, and 7 bases had no gene match. This CDR3 region has 18 residues. The CDR3 spells CASSLRGLAGGGTDTQYF. CDR3 bases: TGTGCCAGCAGCCTTAGGGGACTAGCGGGAGGTGGCACAGATACGCAGTATTTT.